This T cell receptor beta chain is from a study of control samples from healthy donors and cancer patients. Here immunoSEQ multiplex PCR was the method, and the copy in TCRdb shows in-frame clones only, minus some. The sample has about 75,000 clones; over 65% are singletons. With 5 bases removed from V and 9 bases from J, the gap between germline ends came to 17 bases. Germline V lookup: CDR1 SGHNT, CDR2 YENEEA. This CDR3 is 14 amino acids long. The receptor's source is a man aged 50 to 60 in good health. The J gene is TRBJ1-3, the V gene TRBV11-3; possible D gene TRBD1, 5 bases. Sequenced: blood. The CDR3 region has the DNA TGTGCCAGCAGCCAAGAGCGCGGGGCTCGCACCATATATTTT. It yields the protein CASSQERGARTIYF. The variable domain in full, completed from reference TRBV11-3 and TRBJ1-3, reads EAGVVQSPRYKIIEKKQPVAFWCNPISGHNTLYWYLQNLGQGPELLIRYENEEAVDDSQLPKDRFSAERLKGVDSTLKIQPAELGDSAVYLCASSQERGARTIYFGEGSWLTVV.